The present T cell receptor (beta chain) was sequenced within a study of blood T cells in healthy people across ages (dated by TCRdb to 2013 to 2016). Context from the whole study: In model experiments, template switching captured about one uniquely barcoded TCR beta cDNA molecule for every two T cells. To track age-related changes in TCR beta repertoire diversity, the study relied on deep sequencing normalized with unique cDNA molecular identifiers. Four age groups were formed from the donors: young (average approximately 15 years), middle-aged (more than 35), aged (roughly 56) and long-lived (less than 85). Using the same blood draw, the study looked at two additional independent replicas of 1 million unique cDNA reads for two donors, one aged 18 to 29 and the other aged 80 or older.

The library relied on 5' RACE. TCRdb lists the instrument as Illumina HiSeq 2500. A second roughly 6 to 11 cycle PCR used a sample-barcoded 5' primer and a J-beta primer mix. A template-switch 5' adaptor carrying 12 random nucleotides introduced a unique molecular identifier onto each TCR beta cDNA molecule. Each sample yielded at least 3 million CDR3-containing paired-end reads. The Mint cDNA synthesis kit, primed by a TRBC-specific oligonucleotide, was used to synthesize first-strand cDNA from all RNA. All cDNA was treated with uracil-DNA glycosylase and then went through a first 18-cycle PCR with the universal primers M1SS and BC2_uni_R. On the authors' methods: For normalization, 1 million high-quality reads were randomly selected from each sample, with every read carrying a distinct molecular identifier. Instead of being binned into consensus sequences, reads with shared molecular identifiers were discarded. MiTCR, run with a Q25 quality threshold and the strictest error-elimination algorithm, handled CDR3 identification, clonotype clustering and error correction. A nonparametric unseen species model with Euler transformation was used to estimate lower-bound total TCR beta diversity. Using fastp at Q25 and MiXCR, TCRdb reprocessed the public reads and kept productive beta chains. Every CDR3 protein is listed once, alongside the most common genes and DNA of its rows. It is TCRdb's table, rather than the study itself, that gives the V and J calls and clone size. The sample table shows 800,000 to 950,000 distinct CDR3 sequences, and 25% to 30% are seen once. Roughly 10% of the sample is held by the ten biggest clonotypes.

Overall results and qualifications from the work: Conclusive comparison of naive and antigen-experienced compartments was prevented by the profiling of bulk unsorted PBMCs. Estimates of total diversity from one million sequenced T cells were regarded as lower bounds and underestimates. Because the CMV infection status of the donors was unknown, age-related changes in expanded clonotypes may potentially have been confounded. The percentage of naive T cells measured by flow cytometry correlated strongly with observed TCR beta diversity. Compared with the aged group, the long-lived group had more naive CD4+ T cells, fewer expanded clones and increased TCR diversity, suggesting age selection. Observed TCR beta diversity per million T cells fell roughly linearly with age, and a significant reduction was already apparent by age approximately 41.

With respect to this clonotype: It lacks a known antigen. No base qualities exist here, and no much larger clone lies one base off it.

The CDR1 and CDR2 encoded by the germline V gene are SQVTM and ANQGSEA. Relative to germline, V is 7 bases shorter and J is 7 bases shorter, with 13 bases between their ends. The CDR3 holds 11 amino acids from the cysteine to the phenylalanine. Of all the DNA, just the CDR3 is kept, 33 bases in frame from base 1. Donors were 39 systemically healthy Caucasian individuals from Russia aged 6 to 90 years. Each donor gave about 10 milliliters of peripheral blood, drawn into EDTA-treated Vacutainer tubes. Ficoll-Paque density-gradient centrifugation was used to isolate PBMCs, with at least 6 million per sample. Total RNA was extracted from PBMCs with Trizol reagent, with at least 6 micrograms obtained per sample. For every donor, an aliquot of PBMCs went through flow cytometry to measure the percentages of naive CD45RAhigh/CD27high T cells. These same data were also listed under a study on T cells of mothers and their children. Per that second paper: The donors were nine systemically healthy Caucasian individuals, made up of three mothers and their six children. cDNA synthesis consumed the entire amount of extracted RNA, loaded at approximately 1.5 ug RNA in each 15 ul reaction. In the second PCR, the M1S primer introduced both the sample barcodes and 2-4 random nucleotides. More than 8 million TCR beta CDR3 reads were obtained from each mother, and about 3 million reads were obtained from each child. Thymic selection similarly shapes TCR recombination output in related and unrelated pairs, with minor effect from inherited differences. Normalized repertoire overlap was always slightly but never significantly higher in related than unrelated mother-child pairs. Persistent microchimeric T cell clones were not detected, at a sensitivity of approximately 98 clones per million clonotypes. Deep NGS was used in the study to compare the TCR beta repertoires of mothers and children and to look for features that separate related mother-child pairs from unrelated individuals. Mothers averaged roughly 40 +/- 4 years of age and children averaged about 10 +/- 4 years. After adapter ligation with NEBNext reagents, the libraries were sequenced on Illumina HiSeq 2000 with 100+100 nt paired-end reads. To prevent cross-contamination, the mother and child libraries were prepared a month apart and were sequenced in separate runs. Between roughly 450,000 and 2,200,000 distinct TCR beta clonotypes were identified per donor. Naive TCR beta clonotypes were estimated from low-frequency clonotypes matched to each donor's FACS-determined naive share, without sorting.

The clonotype comes from a woman in her thirties or forties in good health. Sequencing was done on a sample of blood. The chain uses TRBV29-1 and TRBJ1-2; matching of 5 bases hints at TRBD1 as the D gene. The DNA reads as follows: TGCAGCGGTGTAGGGGTAACTGGCTACACCTTC. Translated, it gives CSGVGVTGYTF.